The sequence of this T cell receptor (beta chain) was determined in a study of CXCR3-negative and CXCR3-positive naive CD8 T cells. Overall study: The total count of TRB reads reached 120 million to 150 million, and each library contributed about 1.5 +/- 0.3 million.

Germline V CDR1 and CDR2: PRHDT, FYEKMQ (reference sequence). The CDR3 totals 17 residues. Of note for this clonotype: The antigen is undetermined.

TRB cDNA was prepared as libraries by UMI-labeled 5' RACE. TCRdb reprocessed the 5' RACE reads and stores each CDR3 protein as one record, lacking DNA. The repertoire shows about 62,000 distinct CDR3 sequences; the top ten hold 3.5% to 5.5%. Study results and caveats: Surface CD5 was comparable between naive subsets; TCR strength was inferred from TRB CDR3 properties.

This chain connects TRBV13 to TRBJ1-1; as DNA is missing, the TRBD1 call by TCRdb cannot be tested. The sequenced sample was naive CXCR3- CD8+ T cells from blood. Subset meaning: CD45RO-CCR7+CD27+CD95- naive CD8+ T cells lacking CXCR3 (TNR3-). The origin of this receptor is a human donor in good health. Some clones in this sample may be carry-over from other donors' samples. CDR3 residues: CASSSNTGQGINTEAFF.